Listed below are T cell receptor beta chains from one sample, sequenced in a study of blood T cell repertoires in COVID-19. Only in-frame clones appear in the TCRdb table, and some are missing; sequencing was by immunoSEQ multiplex PCR. The table records about 280,000 clones, approximately 85% of them present only once. The sequencing sample was made of peripheral blood. All receptors derive from a woman aged 70-85 years with acute or convalescent COVID-19. CDR3s include the opening cysteine and the closing phenylalanine or tryptophan. A D gene is named only where the DNA matches it firmly. Not all rows give a size; the values are once, few, many and, for expanded clones, a class.

clone size | J gene | V gene | D gene | CDR3 DNA | CDR3 protein
. | TRBJ1-1 | TRBV5-1 | . | TGCGCCAGCAGCCCGCAAGGGGGTGAAACTGAAGCTTTCTTT | CASSPQGGETEAFF
. | TRBJ1-2 | TRBV7-3 | . | TGTGCCAGCAGCTTGAGGGGGGGCAACTATGGCTACACCTTC | CASSLRGGNYGYTF
. | TRBJ2-7 | TRBV2 | . | TGTGCCAGCAGTGAAAGTACAGGGACGTACGAGCAGTACTTC | CASSESTGTYEQYF
. | TRBJ2-1 | TRBV7-3 | . | TGTGCCAGCAGCTTAAATGGCGGTGAGCAGTTCTTC | CASSLNGGEQFF
. | TRBJ2-2 | TRBV27 | . | TGTGCCAGCAGTTTGTGGCAGGGACATTTAACCGGGGAGCTGTTTTTT | CASSLWQGHLTGELFF
. | TRBJ1-2 | TRBV27 | TRBD1 | TGTGCCAGCAGCCAGACAGGGGTCCATGGCTACACCTTC | CASSQTGVHGYTF
few | TRBJ2-4 | TRBV19 | TRBD1 | TGTGCCAGTAGCACCCGGACAGGAGCTAACATTCAGTACTTC | CASSTRTGANIQYF
once | TRBJ2-1 | TRBV5-5 | TRBD2 | TGTGCCAGCAGCCTCAGACTAGCGGGGGATTCCTACAATGAGCAGTTCTTC | CASSLRLAGDSYNEQFF
. | TRBJ2-7 | TRBV6-1 | TRBD1 | TGTGCCAGCAGTGAAAGAAGGGGGCACTACGAGCAGTACTTC | CASSERRGHYEQYF
. | TRBJ1-6 | TRBV3-1/TRBV3-2 | TRBD1 | TGTGCCAGCAGACAAACTGGGACAGGGGAGCAGGGGCCGAATTCACCCCTCCACTTT | CASRQTGTGEQGPNSPLHF
few | TRBJ1-4 | TRBV27 | . | TGTGCCAGCAGTTTCAGAGGGGGTACAGGGAGAGAAAAACTGTTTTTT | CASSFRGGTGREKLFF
few | TRBJ1-1 | TRBV10-3 | . | TGTGCCATCAGTGCCACGACAGTGAACACTGAAGCTTTCTTT | CAISATTVNTEAFF
. | TRBJ2-3 | TRBV7-9 | . | TGTGCCAGCAGCTTAACGCGGACTAGCACAGATACGCAGTATTTT | CASSLTRTSTDTQYF
. | TRBJ1-5 | TRBV3-1/TRBV3-2 | . | TGTGCCAGCAGCCAAGATCAATCGGGGCAGCCCCAGCATTTT | CASSQDQSGQPQHF
. | TRBJ1-5 | TRBV2 | . | TGTGCCAGCAGTGAAACCGGGTTTAATCAGCCCCAGCATTTT | CASSETGFNQPQHF
. | TRBJ1-1 | TRBV30 | . | TGTGCCTGGAGTGTACGCAGGGCTTCCGGCCTCACTGAAGCTTTCTTT | CAWSVRRASGLTEAFF
. | TRBJ1-2 | TRBV9 | . | TGTGCCAGCAGCGTAGACCAGAACTATGGCTACACCTTC | CASSVDQNYGYTF
. | TRBJ2-5 | TRBV6-6 | TRBD1 | TGTGCCAGCAGTGGCGGACAGGCCCGTCAAGAGACCCAGTACTTC | CASSGGQARQETQYF
few | TRBJ1-2 | TRBV7-9 | . | TGTGCCAGCAGCCCCCGGGAGACCTATGGCTACACCTTC | CASSPRETYGYTF
. | TRBJ2-1 | TRBV3-1/TRBV3-2 | TRBD2 | TGTGCCAGCAGCCAAGTTTTGCTAGCGGGGGTTTACAATGAGCAGTTCTTC | CASSQVLLAGVYNEQFF
. | TRBJ2-5 | TRBV3-1/TRBV3-2 | . | TGTGCCAGCAGCCCAATAGCTGCAAAGACCCAGTACTTC | CASSPIAAKTQYF
once | TRBJ1-1 | TRBV27 | . | TGTGCCAGCAGTCCGTACAGGGCAACCACTGAAGCTTTCTTT | CASSPYRATTEAFF
. | TRBJ1-2 | TRBV7-9 | . | TGTGCCAGCAGGAACACAGGGAACTATGGCTACACCTTC | CASRNTGNYGYTF
. | TRBJ1-2 | TRBV4-1 | . | TGCGCCAGCAGCCAAGAAAGCCGCAGGAGGTACTATGGCTACACCTTC | CASSQESRRRYYGYTF
. | TRBJ2-7 | TRBV3-1/TRBV3-2 | TRBD1 | TGTGCCAGCAGCACGGGACAGGGGGCATACGAGCAGTACTTC | CASSTGQGAYEQYF
. | TRBJ1-1 | TRBV5-1 | . | TGCGCCAGCAGCTTGGTCGTGGCAAGTGAAGCTTTCTTT | CASSLVVASEAFF
once | TRBJ1-3 | TRBV15 | . | TGTGCCACCAGCCGGGTTAAAAACACCATATATTTT | CATSRVKNTIYF
. | TRBJ1-2 | TRBV5-6 | TRBD1 | TGTGCCAGCAGTCTTCGGACAGGGCGGGCTTACTATGGCTACACCTTC | CASSLRTGRAYYGYTF
. | TRBJ1-2 | TRBV6-5 | . | TGTGCCAGCAGTTACGACCTTACGGGGTACTATGGCTACACCTTC | CASSYDLTGYYGYTF